A selection of T cell receptor beta chains follows, all from one sample in a study of blood T cell repertoires in COVID-19. Clones were sequenced by immunoSEQ multiplex PCR, and TCRdb holds only the in-frame ones, with some missing. Among approximately 200,000 clones listed, more than 65% were seen once. What was sequenced was peripheral blood. The receptor source for this set is a woman in her sixties with acute or convalescent COVID-19. Both conserved end residues are part of each CDR3. D genes are given only for firm matches.

d_call	v_call	j_call	cdr3_nt	cdr3_aa
TRBD2	TRBV9	TRBJ2-1	TGTGCCAGCAGCGCCGAGATAGCGGGGAGCTCCTACAATGAGCAGTTCTTC	CASSAEIAGSSYNEQFF
NA	TRBV21-1	TRBJ1-1	TGTGCCAGCAGCAAGGTTATTAACAAGATTATGAACACTGAAGCTTTCTTT	CASSKVINKIMNTEAFF
TRBD1	TRBV2	TRBJ1-1	TGTGCCAGCAGTGATCTACAGGGGAGAACTGAAGCTTTCTTT	CASSDLQGRTEAFF
TRBD1	TRBV11-2	TRBJ1-3	TGTGCCAGCAGCTCACAGGGGACTGGAAACACCATATATTTT	CASSSQGTGNTIYF
NA	TRBV2	TRBJ1-1	TGTGCCAGCAGCCAGGGCGTAGAAGCTTTCTTT	CASSQGVEAFF
NA	TRBV3-1/TRBV3-2	TRBJ2-6	TGTGCCAGCAGTCAGGGGTCTGGGGCCAACGTCCTGACTTTC	CASSQGSGANVLTF
NA	TRBV18	TRBJ1-4	TGTGCCAGCTCACTCAACCGGGAACGAAATGAAAAACTGTTTTTT	CASSLNRERNEKLFF
NA	TRBV7-3	TRBJ1-1	TGTGCCAGCAGTAAGGAGATGAACACTGAAGCTTTCTTT	CASSKEMNTEAFF
NA	TRBV4-1	TRBJ2-5	TGCGCCAGCAGCCTAACCTCGGACAGAGAGACGGGGAAGACCCAGTACTTC	CASSLTSDRETGKTQYF
NA	TRBV19	TRBJ2-1	TGTGCCAGTAGTCCGCGCCCGAGAAATGAGCAGTTCTTC	CASSPRPRNEQFF
TRBD2	TRBV6-5	TRBJ2-5	TGTGCCAGCAGTCCGACTAGCGGGGGAGAGACCCAGTACTTC	CASSPTSGGETQYF